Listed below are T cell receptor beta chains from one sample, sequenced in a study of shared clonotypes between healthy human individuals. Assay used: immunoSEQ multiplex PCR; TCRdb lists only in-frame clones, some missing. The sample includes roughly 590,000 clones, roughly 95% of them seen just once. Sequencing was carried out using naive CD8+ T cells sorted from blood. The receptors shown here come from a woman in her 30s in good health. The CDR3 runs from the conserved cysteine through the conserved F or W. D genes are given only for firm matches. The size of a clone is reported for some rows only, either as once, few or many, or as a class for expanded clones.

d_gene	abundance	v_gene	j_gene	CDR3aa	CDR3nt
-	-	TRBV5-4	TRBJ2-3	CASSTDTRGWFADTQYF	TGTGCCAGCAGCACGGACACTCGAGGTTGGTTCGCAGATACGCAGTATTTT
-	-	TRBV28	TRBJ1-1	CASSLMGAATEAFF	TGTGCCAGCAGTTTAATGGGGGCAGCCACTGAAGCTTTCTTT
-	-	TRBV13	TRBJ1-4	CASTSHATNEKLFF	TGTGCCAGCACCTCACATGCAACTAATGAAAAACTGTTTTTT
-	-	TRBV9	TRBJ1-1	CASRGAMNTEAFF	TGTGCCAGCAGAGGGGCAATGAACACTGAAGCTTTCTTT
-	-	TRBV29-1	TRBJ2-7	CSVEGGKAYEQYF	TGCAGCGTTGAAGGTGGGAAAGCCTACGAGCAGTACTTC
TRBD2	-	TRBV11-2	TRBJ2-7	CASSLVPGGTSGKGEQYF	TGTGCCAGCAGCTTAGTCCCGGGAGGGACTAGCGGGAAGGGCGAGCAGTACTTC
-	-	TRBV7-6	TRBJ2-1	CASSLSPGENNEQFF	TGTGCCAGCAGCTTATCTCCCGGGGAAAACAATGAGCAGTTCTTC
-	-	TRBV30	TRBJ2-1	CAWSPTGLAPSNEQFF	TGTGCCTGGAGTCCTACGGGGCTAGCGCCATCCAATGAGCAGTTCTTC
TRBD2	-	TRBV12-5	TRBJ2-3	CASGSSGGGTDTQYF	TGTGCTAGTGGTTCCTCGGGAGGGGGCACAGATACGCAGTATTTT
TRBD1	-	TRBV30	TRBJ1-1	CALSIQGFTEAFF	TGTGCCTTAAGTATACAGGGGTTCACTGAAGCTTTCTTT
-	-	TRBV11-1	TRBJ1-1	CASSLVANTEAFF	TGTGCCAGCAGCTTAGTAGCGAACACTGAAGCTTTCTTT
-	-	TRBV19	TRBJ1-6	CASSIVSNSPLHF	TGTGCCAGTAGTATTGTTTCTAATTCACCCCTCCACTTT
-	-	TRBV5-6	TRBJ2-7	CASSLNTGWDEQYF	TGTGCCAGCAGCTTGAATACGGGTTGGGACGAGCAGTACTTC
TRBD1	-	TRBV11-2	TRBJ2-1	CASSSYPDRVDEQFF	TGTGCCAGCAGCTCCTACCCGGACAGGGTCGATGAGCAGTTCTTC
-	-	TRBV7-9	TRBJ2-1	CASSVPDGTMYNEQFF	TGTGCCAGCAGCGTACCCGACGGGACAATGTACAATGAGCAGTTCTTC
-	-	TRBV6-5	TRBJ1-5	CASSYSRGPGQPQHF	TGTGCCAGCAGTTACTCGCGGGGGCCTGGGCAGCCCCAGCATTTT
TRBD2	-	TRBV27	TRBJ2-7	CASSLTSATYEQYF	TGTGCCAGCAGTCTGACTAGCGCGACCTACGAGCAGTACTTC
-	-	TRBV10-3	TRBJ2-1	CASTSGESYNEQFF	TGTGCCTCCACATCGGGGGAGTCCTACAATGAGCAGTTCTTC
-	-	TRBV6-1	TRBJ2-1	CASRPRGYNEQFF	TGTGCCAGCAGACCTAGGGGCTACAATGAGCAGTTCTTC
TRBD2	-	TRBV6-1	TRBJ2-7	CASSEAGTSGYEQYF	TGTGCCAGCAGTGAAGCCGGGACTAGCGGTTACGAGCAGTACTTC
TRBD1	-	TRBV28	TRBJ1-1	CASSRWTGGRGTEAFF	TGTGCCAGCAGTCGGTGGACAGGGGGCCGGGGCACTGAAGCTTTCTTT
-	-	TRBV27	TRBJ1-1	CASSLGGMNTEAFF	TGTGCCAGCAGTTTAGGGGGCATGAACACTGAAGCTTTCTTT
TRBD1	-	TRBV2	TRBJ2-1	CASDEGASYNEQFF	TGTGCCAGCGACGAGGGGGCCTCCTACAATGAGCAGTTCTTC
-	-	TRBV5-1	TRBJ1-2	CASSLFPDPNYGYTF	TGCGCCAGCAGCTTATTTCCAGACCCGAACTATGGCTACACCTTC
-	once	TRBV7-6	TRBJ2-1	CASSGANEQFF	TGTGCCAGCTCAGGGGCAAATGAGCAGTTCTTC
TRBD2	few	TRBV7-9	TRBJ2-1	CASRRTSFNEQFF	TGTGCCAGCAGAAGGACTAGCTTCAATGAGCAGTTCTTC
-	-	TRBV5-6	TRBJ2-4	CASSLDLGGSKNIQYF	TGTGCCAGCAGCTTGGATCTGGGGGGCTCCAAAAACATTCAGTACTTC
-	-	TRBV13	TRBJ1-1	CASSPLQGIGGSTEAFF	TGTGCCAGCAGCCCCCTCCAGGGAATTGGGGGAAGCACTGAAGCTTTCTTT
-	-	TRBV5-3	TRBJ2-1	CARSWRGVARNEQFF	TGTGCCAGAAGCTGGAGAGGAGTAGCGAGGAATGAGCAGTTCTTC
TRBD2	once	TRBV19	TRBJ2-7	CASSISPSGDSYEQYF	TGTGCCAGTAGTATATCTCCTAGCGGGGACTCCTACGAGCAGTACTTC
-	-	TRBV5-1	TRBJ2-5	CASSLEGTTQETQYF	TGCGCCAGCAGCTTGGAAGGGACAACACAAGAGACCCAGTACTTC
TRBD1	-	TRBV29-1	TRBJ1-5	CSVVDRGGQPQHF	TGCAGCGTTGTTGACAGGGGGGGACAGCCCCAGCATTTT
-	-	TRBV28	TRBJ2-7	CASSLLDNGKQYF	TGTGCCAGCAGTCTCCTAGATAATGGGAAGCAGTACTTC